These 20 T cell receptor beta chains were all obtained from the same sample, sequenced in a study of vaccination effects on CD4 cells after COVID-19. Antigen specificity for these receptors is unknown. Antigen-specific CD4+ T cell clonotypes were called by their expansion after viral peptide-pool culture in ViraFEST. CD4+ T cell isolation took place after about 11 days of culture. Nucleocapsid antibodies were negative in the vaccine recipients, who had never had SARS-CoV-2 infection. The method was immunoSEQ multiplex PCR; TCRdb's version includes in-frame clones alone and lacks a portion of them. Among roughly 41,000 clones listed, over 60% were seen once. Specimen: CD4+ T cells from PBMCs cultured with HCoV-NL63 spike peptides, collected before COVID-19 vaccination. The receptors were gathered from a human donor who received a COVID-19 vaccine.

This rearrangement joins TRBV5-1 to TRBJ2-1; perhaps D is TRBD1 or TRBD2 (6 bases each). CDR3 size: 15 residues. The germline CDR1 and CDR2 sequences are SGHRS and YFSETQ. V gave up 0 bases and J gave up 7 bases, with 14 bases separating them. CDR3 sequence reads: CASSLDRGLRNEQFF. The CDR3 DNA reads TGCGCCAGCAGCTTGGATCGGGGGCTCAGGAATGAGCAGTTCTTC. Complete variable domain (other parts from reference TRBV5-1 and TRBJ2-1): KAGVTQTPRYLIKTRGQQVTLSCSPISGHRSVSWYQQTPGQGLQFLFEYFSETQRNKGNFPGRFSGRQFSNSRSEMNVSTLELGDSALYLCASSLDRGLRNEQFFGPGTRLTVL.

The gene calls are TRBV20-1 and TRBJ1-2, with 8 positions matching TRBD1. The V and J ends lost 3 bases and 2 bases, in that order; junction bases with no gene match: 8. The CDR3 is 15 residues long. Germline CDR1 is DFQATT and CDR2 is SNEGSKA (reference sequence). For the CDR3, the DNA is TGCAGTGCTAGTGGATCCCACAGGGGGAACTATGGCTACACCTTC. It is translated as CSASGSHRGNYGYTF.

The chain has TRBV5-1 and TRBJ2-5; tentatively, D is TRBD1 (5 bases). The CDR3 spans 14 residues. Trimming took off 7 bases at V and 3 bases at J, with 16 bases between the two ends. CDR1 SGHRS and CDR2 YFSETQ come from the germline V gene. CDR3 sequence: CASRSLTVEETQYF. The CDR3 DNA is TGCGCCAGCCGTTCACTGACAGTAGAAGAGACCCAGTACTTC.

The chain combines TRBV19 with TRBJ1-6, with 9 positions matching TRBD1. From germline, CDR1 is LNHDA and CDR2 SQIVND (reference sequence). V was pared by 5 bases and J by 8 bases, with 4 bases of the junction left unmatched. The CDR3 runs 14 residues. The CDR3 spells CASSARDRDSPLHF. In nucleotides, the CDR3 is TGTGCCAGTAGTGCCCGGGACAGGGATTCACCCCTCCACTTT.

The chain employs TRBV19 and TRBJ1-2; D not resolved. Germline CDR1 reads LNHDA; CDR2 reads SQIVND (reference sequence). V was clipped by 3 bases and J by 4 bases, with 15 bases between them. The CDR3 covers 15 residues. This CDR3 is CASSIEFLGGYGYTF. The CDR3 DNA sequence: TGTGCCAGTAGTATTGAGTTTCTAGGCGGCTATGGCTACACCTTC.

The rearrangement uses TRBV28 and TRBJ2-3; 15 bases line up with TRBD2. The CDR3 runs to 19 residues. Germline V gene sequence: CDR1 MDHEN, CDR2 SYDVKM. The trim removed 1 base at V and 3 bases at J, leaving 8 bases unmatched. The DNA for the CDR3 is TGTGCCAGCAGTTTATCCAGGACTAGCGGGGGGGCTTTTACAGATACGCAGTATTTT. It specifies CASSLSRTSGGAFTDTQYF.

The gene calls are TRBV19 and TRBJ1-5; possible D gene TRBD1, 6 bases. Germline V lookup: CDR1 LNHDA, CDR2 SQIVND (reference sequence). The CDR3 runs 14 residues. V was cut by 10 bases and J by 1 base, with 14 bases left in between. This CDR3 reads CAISQGGSNQPQHF. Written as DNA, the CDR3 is TGTGCCATCTCACAGGGCGGGAGCAATCAGCCCCAGCATTTT.

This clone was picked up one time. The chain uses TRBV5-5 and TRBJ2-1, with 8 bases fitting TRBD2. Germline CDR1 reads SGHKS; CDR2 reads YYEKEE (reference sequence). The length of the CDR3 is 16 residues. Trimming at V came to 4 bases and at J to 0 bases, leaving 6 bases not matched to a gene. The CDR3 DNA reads TGTGCCAGCAGCCCTATAGCGGGGAGCTCCTACAATGAGCAGTTCTTC. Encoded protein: CASSPIAGSSYNEQFF.

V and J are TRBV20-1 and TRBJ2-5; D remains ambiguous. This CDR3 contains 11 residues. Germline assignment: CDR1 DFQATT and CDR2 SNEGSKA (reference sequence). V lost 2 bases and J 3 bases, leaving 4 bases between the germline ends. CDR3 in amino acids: CSARREETQYF. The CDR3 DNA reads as TGCAGTGCTAGAAGGGAAGAGACCCAGTACTTC.

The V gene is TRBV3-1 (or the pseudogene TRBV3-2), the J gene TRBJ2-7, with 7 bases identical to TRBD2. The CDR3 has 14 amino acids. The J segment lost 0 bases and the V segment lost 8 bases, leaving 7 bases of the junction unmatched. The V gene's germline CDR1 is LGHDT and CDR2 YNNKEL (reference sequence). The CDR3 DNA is TGTGCCAGCTCGCGGGGGTTTTACTCCTACGAGCAGTACGTC. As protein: CASSRGFYSYEQYV.

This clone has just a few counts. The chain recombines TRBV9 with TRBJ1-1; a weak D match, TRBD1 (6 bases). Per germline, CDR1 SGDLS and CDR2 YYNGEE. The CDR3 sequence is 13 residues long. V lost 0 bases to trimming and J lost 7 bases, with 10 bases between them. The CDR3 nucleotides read TGTGCCAGCAGCGTAGAACAGGGCAGTGAAGCTTTCTTT. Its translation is CASSVEQGSEAFF.

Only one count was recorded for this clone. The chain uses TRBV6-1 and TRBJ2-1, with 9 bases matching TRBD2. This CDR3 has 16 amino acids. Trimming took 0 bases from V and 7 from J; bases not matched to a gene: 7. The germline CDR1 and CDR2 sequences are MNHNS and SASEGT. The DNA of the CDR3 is TGTGCCAGCAGTGAAGCGCCGGCGGGGGGGCCGAATGAGCAGTTCTTC. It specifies CASSEAPAGGPNEQFF.

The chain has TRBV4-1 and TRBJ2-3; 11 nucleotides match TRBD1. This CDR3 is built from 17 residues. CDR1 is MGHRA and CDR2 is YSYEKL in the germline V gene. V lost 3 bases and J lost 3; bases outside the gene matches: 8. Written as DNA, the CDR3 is TGCGCCAGCAGCCAGACCCCGGGACAGGGGGGGACAGATACGCAGTATTTT. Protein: CASSQTPGQGGTDTQYF.

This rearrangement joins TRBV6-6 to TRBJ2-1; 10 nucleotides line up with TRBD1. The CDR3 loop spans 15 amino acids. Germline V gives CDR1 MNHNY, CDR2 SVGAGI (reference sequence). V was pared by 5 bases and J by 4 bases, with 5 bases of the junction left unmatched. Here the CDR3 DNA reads TGTGCCAGCAGTCGGGGACAGGGGAGGTACAATGAGCAGTTCTTC. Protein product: CASSRGQGRYNEQFF.

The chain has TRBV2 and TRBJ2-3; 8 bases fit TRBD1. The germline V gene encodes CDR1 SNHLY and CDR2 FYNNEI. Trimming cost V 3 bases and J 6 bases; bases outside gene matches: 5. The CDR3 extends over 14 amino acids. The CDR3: CASSDTGGMDTQYF. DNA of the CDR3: TGTGCCAGCAGTGATACAGGGGGTATGGATACGCAGTATTTT.

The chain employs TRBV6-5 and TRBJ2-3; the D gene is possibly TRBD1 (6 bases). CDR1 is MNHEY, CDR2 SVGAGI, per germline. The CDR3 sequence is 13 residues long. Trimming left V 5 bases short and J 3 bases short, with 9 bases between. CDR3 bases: TGTGCCAGCAGTAGAGGACAGACAGATACGCAGTATTTT. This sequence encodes CASSRGQTDTQYF.

The DNA of the CDR3 is TGTGCCAGCAGCTTAGGACAGCCAGAGGGGGAGACCCAGTACTTC. Translated, it gives CASSLGQPEGETQYF. The rearrangement links TRBV7-2 to TRBJ2-5, with D perhaps matching TRBD1 or TRBD2 (5 bases each). Trimming shortened V by 1 base and J by 5 bases, and 14 bases separated the two germline ends. The CDR3 contains 15 residues. Germline loops: CDR1 SGHTA, CDR2 FQGNSA.

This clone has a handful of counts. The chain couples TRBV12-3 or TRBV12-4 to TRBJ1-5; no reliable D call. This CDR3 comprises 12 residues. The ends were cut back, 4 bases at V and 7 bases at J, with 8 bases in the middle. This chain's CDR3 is CASSSARQPQHF. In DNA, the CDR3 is TGTGCCAGCAGTTCCGCCCGGCAGCCCCAGCATTTT.

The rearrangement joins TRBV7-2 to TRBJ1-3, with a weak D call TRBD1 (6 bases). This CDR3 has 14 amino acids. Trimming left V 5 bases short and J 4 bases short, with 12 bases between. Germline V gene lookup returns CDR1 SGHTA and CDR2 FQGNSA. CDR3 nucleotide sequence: TGTGCCAGCAGCGCCCGGACAGAGGGAAACACCATATATTTT. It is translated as CASSARTEGNTIYF.

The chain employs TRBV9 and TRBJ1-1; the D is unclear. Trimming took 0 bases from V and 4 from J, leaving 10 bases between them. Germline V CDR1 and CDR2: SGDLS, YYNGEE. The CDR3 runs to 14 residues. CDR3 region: CASSVASLATEAFF. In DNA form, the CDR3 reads TGTGCCAGCAGCGTAGCCAGCCTGGCCACTGAAGCTTTCTTT.